The clone carrying this T cell receptor (beta chain) was detected a few times. Profiling relied on immunoSEQ multiplex PCR, and the TCRdb table lists in-frame clones only, not all of them. The table records tens of thousands of clones, about 84% of them present only once. This sample was taken from a study of lymphopenia after photon versus proton radiotherapy. Germline V gives CDR1 GTSNPN, CDR2 SVGIG (reference sequence). This CDR3 has 16 amino acids. V gave up 0 bases and J gave up 0 bases, with 12 bases separating them. The J gene is TRBJ2-4, the V gene TRBV30, with D possibly TRBD2 on 5 matching bases. The sample was peripheral blood, taken from a patient treated with photon-based radiotherapy. The TCR originated in a man aged 50-60 years with gastric cancer. The CDR3 is CAWSVTGVLAKNIQYF. The CDR3 DNA sequence: TGTGCCTGGAGTGTAACCGGGGTATTAGCCAAAAACATTCAGTACTTC.